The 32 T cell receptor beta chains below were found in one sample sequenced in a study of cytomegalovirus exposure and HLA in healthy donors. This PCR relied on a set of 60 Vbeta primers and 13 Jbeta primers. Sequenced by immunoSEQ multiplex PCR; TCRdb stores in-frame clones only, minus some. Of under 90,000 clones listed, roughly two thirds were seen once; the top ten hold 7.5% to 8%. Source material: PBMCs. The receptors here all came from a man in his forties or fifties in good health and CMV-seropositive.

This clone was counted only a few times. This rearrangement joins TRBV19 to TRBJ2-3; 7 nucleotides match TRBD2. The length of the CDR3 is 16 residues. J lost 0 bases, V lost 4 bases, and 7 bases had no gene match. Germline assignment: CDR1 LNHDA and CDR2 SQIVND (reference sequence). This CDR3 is CASSKVAGTSTDTQYF. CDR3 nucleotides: TGTGCCAGTAGTAAGGTAGCGGGTACTAGCACAGATACGCAGTATTTT.

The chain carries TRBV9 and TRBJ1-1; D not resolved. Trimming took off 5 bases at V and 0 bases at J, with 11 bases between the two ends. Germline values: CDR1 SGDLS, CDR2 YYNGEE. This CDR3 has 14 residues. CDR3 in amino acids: CASSQDIMNTEAFF. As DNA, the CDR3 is TGTGCCAGCAGTCAGGATATAATGAACACTGAAGCTTTCTTT.

The CDR3 protein is CASSSGGKYNEQFF. CDR3 sequence (DNA): TGTGCCAGCAGTTCGGGCGGGAAATACAATGAGCAGTTCTTC. This chain connects TRBV2 to TRBJ2-1; tentative D call: TRBD2 (6 bases). Germline values: CDR1 SNHLY, CDR2 FYNNEI. Trimming shortened V by 5 bases and J by 4 bases, and 12 bases separated the two germline ends. The CDR3 is 14 residues long. The variable domain in full, completed from reference TRBV2 and TRBJ2-1, reads EPEVTQTPSHQVTQMGQEVILRCVPISNHLYFYWYRQILGQKVEFLVSFYNNEISEKSEIFDDQFSVERPDGSNFTLKIRSTKLEDSAMYFCASSSGGKYNEQFFGPGTRLTVL.

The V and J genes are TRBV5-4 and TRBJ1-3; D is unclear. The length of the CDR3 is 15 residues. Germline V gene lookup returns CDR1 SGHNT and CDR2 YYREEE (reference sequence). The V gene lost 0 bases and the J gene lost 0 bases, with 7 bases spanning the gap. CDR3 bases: TGTGCCAGCAGCTTGGATCCTAACTCTGGAAACACCATATATTTT. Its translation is CASSLDPNSGNTIYF.

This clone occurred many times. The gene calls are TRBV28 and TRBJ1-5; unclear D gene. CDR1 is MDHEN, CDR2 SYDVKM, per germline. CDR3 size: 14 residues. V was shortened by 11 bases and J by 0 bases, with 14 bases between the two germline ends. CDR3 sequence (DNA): TGTGCCGGATCCAGAGGAGTTAGCAATCAGCCCCAGCATTTT. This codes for CAGSRGVSNQPQHF.

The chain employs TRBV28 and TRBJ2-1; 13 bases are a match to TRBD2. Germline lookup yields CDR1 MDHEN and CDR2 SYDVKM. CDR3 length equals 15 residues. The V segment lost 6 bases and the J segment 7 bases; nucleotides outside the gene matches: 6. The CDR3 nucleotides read TGTGCCAGCAGCCCCGGGACTAGCGGGATAAATGAGCAGTTCTTC. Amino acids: CASSPGTSGINEQFF.

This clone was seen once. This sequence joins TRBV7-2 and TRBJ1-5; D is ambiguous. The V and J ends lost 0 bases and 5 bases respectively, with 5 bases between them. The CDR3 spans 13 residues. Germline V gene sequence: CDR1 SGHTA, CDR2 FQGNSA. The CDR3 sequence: CASSLALHQPQHF. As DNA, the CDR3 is TGTGCCAGCAGCTTAGCGCTACATCAGCCCCAGCATTTT. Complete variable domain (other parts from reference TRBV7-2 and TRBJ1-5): GAGVSQSPSNKVTEKGKDVELRCDPISGHTALYWYRQSLGQGLEFLIYFQGNSAPDKSGLPSDRFSAERTGGSVSTLTIQRTQQEDSAVYLCASSLALHQPQHFGDGTRLSIL.

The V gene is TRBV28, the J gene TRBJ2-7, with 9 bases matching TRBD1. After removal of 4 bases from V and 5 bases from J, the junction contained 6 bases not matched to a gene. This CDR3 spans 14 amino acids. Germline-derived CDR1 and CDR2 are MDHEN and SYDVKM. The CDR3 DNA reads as TGTGCCAGCAGTTGGACAGGGGTAGTACACGAGCAGTACTTC. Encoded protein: CASSWTGVVHEQYF.

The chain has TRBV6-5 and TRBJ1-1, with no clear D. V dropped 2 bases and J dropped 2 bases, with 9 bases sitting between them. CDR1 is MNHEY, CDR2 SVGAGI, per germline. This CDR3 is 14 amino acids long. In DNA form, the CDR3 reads TGTGCCAGCAGTTACGATCTGGCTAACACTGAAGCTTTCTTT. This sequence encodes CASSYDLANTEAFF.

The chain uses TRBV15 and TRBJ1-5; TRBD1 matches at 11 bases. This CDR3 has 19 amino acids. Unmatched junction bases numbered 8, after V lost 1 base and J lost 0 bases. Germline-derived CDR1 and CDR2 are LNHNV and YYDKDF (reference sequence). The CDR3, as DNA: TGTGCCACCAGCAGAGGGGACAGGGGGGCAGACTATAGCAATCAGCCCCAGCATTTT. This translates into CATSRGDRGADYSNQPQHF.

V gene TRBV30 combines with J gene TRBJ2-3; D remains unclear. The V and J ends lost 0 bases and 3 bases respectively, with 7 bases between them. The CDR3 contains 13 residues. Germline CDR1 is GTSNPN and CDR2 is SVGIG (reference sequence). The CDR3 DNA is TGTGCCTGGAGTGTTCGTCAGACAGATACGCAGTATTTT. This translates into CAWSVRQTDTQYF.

The CDR3, as DNA: TGCAGCGTTGAGGAGGAAGCGGGAAACACCATATATTTT. It translates to CSVEEEAGNTIYF. This sequence joins TRBV29-1 and TRBJ1-3; D call uncertain. This CDR3 region has 13 residues. The germline V gene encodes CDR1 SQVTM and CDR2 ANQGSEA. V lost 3 bases and J lost 4, with 10 bases in between.

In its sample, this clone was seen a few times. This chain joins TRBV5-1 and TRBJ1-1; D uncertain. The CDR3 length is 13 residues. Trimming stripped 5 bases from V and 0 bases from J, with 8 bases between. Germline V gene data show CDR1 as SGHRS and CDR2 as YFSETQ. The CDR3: CASRSLMNTEAFF. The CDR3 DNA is TGCGCCAGCAGGTCCTTAATGAACACTGAAGCTTTCTTT.

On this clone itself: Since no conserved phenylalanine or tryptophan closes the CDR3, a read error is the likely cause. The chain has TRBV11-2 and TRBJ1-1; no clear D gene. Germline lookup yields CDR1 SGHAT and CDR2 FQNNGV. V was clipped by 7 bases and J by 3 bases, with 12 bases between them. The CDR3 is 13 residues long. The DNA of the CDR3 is TGTGCCAGCACCTACACATTGGACACTGAAGCTTTCGTT. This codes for CASTYTLDTEAFV.

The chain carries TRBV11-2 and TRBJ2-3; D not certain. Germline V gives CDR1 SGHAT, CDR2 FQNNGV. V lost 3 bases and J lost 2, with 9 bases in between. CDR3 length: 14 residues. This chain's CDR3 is CASSFDQSTDTQYF. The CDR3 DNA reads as TGTGCCAGCAGCTTTGATCAGTCCACAGATACGCAGTATTTT. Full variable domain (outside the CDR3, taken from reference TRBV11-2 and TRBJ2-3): EAGVAQSPRYKIIEKRQSVAFWCNPISGHATLYWYQQILGQGPKLLIQFQNNGVVDDSQLPKDRFSAERLKGVDSTLKIQPAKLEDSAVYLCASSFDQSTDTQYFGPGTRLTVL.

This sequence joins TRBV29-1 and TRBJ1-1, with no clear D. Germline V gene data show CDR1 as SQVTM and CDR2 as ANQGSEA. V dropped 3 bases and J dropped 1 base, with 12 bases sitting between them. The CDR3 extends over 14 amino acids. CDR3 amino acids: CSVDGTFKNTEAFF. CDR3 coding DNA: TGCAGCGTTGATGGTACATTCAAGAACACTGAAGCTTTCTTT.

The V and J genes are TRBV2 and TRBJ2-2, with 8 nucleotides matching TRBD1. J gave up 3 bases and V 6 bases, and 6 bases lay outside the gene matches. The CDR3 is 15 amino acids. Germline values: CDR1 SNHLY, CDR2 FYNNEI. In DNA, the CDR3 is TGTGCCAGCAGCGACGACAGGGGTCACACCGGGGAGCTGTTTTTT. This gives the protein CASSDDRGHTGELFF. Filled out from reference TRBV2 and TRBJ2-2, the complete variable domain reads EPEVTQTPSHQVTQMGQEVILRCVPISNHLYFYWYRQILGQKVEFLVSFYNNEISEKSEIFDDQFSVERPDGSNFTLKIRSTKLEDSAMYFCASSDDRGHTGELFFGEGSRLTVL.

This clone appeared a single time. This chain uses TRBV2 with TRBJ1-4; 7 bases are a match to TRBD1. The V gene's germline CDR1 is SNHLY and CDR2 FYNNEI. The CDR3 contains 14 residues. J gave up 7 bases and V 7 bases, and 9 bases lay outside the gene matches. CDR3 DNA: TGTGCCAGCACCAACAGGGGAAGAGGTGAAAAACTGTTTTTT. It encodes CASTNRGRGEKLFF.

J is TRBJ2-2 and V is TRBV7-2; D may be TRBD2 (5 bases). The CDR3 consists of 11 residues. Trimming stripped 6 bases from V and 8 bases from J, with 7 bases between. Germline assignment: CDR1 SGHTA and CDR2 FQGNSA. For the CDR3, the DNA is TGTGCCAGCAGGAGGGAGGGGGAGCTGTTTTTT. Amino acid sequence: CASRREGELFF.

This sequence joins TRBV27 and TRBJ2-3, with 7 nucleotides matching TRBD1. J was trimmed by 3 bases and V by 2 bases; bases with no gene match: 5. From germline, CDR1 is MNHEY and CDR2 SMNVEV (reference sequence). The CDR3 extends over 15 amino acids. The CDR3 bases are TGTGCCAGCAGTTTAAAAGGGGGCTGGACAGATACGCAGTATTTT. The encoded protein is CASSLKGGWTDTQYF.

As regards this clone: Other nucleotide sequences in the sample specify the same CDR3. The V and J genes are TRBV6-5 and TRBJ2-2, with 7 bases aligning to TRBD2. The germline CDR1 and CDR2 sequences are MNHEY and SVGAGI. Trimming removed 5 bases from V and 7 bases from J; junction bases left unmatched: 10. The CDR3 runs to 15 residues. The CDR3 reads CASSAPGGRIGELFF. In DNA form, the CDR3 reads TGTGCCAGCAGTGCTCCGGGGGGTCGGATCGGGGAGCTGTTTTTT.

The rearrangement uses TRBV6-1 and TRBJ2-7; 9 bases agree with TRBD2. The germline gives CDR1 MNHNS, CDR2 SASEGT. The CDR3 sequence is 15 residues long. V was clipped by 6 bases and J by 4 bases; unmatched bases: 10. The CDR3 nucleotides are TGTGCCAGCAGCGTCGAGGCTAGCGGGATTTACGAGCAGTACTTC. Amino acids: CASSVEASGIYEQYF.

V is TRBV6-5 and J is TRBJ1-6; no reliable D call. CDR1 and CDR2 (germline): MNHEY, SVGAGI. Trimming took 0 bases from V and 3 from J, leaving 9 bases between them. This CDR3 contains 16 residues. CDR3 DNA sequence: TGTGCCAGCAGTTACTCGAGCCCGAACTATAATTCACCCCTCCACTTT. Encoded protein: CASSYSSPNYNSPLHF.

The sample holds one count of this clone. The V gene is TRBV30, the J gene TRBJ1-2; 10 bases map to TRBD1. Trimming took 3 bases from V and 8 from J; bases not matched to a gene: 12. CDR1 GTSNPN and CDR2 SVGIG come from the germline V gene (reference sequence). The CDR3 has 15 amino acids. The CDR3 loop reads CAWSNPGQGIMGYTF. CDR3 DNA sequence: TGTGCCTGGAGCAACCCGGGACAGGGGATTATGGGCTACACCTTC.

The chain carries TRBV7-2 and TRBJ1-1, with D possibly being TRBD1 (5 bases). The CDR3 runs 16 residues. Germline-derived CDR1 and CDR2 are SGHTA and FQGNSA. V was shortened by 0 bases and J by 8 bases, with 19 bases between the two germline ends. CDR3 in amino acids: CASSLAPGTVGGEAFF. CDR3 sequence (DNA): TGTGCCAGCAGCTTAGCCCCCGGGACGGTTGGGGGGGAAGCTTTCTTT.

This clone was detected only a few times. The CDR3 nucleotides are TGTGCCAGCAGTCCTTACAGTTCTAATGAAAAACTGTTTTTT. Amino acids: CASSPYSSNEKLFF. The chain has TRBV7-9 and TRBJ1-4; no reliable D call. Germline CDR1 is SEHNR and CDR2 is FQNEAQ (reference sequence). The CDR3 covers 14 residues. The germline V and J ends were trimmed by 6 bases and 3 bases, with 11 bases remaining between them. The entire variable domain, with the rest obtained from reference TRBV7-9 and TRBJ1-4, is as follows: DTGVSQNPRHKITKRGQNVTFRCDPISEHNRLYWYRQTLGQGPEFLTYFQNEAQLEKSRLLSDRFSAERPKGSFSTLEIQRTEQGDSAMYLCASSPYSSNEKLFFGSGTQLSVL.

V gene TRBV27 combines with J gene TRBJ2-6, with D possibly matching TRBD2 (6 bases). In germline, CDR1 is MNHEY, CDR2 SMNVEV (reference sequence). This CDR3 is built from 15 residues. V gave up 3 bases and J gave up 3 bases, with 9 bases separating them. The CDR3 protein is CASSLQGGGANVLTF. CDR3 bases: TGTGCCAGCAGTTTGCAGGGAGGTGGGGCCAACGTCCTGACTTTC. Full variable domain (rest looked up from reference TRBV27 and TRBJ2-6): EAQVTQNPRYLITVTGKKLTVTCSQNMNHEYMSWYRQDPGLGLRQIYYSMNVEVTDKGDVPEGYKVSRKEKRNFPLILESPSPNQTSLYFCASSLQGGGANVLTFGAGSRLTVL.

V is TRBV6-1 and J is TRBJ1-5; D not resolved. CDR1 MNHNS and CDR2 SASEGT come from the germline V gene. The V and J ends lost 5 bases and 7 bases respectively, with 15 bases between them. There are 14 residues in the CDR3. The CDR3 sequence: CASSKGAVGQPQHF. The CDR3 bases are TGTGCCAGCAGTAAGGGAGCTGTTGGCCAGCCCCAGCATTTT.

The CDR3 loop is CATWRQGVIGEQFF. Here the CDR3 DNA reads TGTGCCACCTGGCGACAGGGGGTGATTGGTGAGCAGTTCTTC. This chain links TRBV6-5 with TRBJ2-1; 9 bases map to TRBD1. Germline CDR1 MNHEY, CDR2 SVGAGI. This CDR3 is built from 14 residues. V trimming: 10 bases; J trimming: 9 bases; junction bases outside the gene matches: 13.

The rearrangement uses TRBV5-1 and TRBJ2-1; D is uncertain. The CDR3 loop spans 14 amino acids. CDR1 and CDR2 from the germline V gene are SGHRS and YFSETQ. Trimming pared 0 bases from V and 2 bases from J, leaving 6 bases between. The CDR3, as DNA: TGCGCCAGCAGCTTGGGGCCACCCTACAATGAGCAGTTCTTC. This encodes CASSLGPPYNEQFF.

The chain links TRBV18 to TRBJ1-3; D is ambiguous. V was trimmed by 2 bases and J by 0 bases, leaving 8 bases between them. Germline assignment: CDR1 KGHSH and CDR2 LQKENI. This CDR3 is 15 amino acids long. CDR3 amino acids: CASSPNSLSGNTIYF. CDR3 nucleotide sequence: TGTGCCAGCTCACCAAACAGCCTCTCTGGAAACACCATATATTTT.

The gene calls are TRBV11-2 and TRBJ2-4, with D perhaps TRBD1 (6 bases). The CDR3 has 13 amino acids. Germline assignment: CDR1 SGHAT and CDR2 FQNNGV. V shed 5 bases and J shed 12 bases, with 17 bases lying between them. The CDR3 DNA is TGTGCCAGCAGCACAATAAGGGGGATTTCTCAGTACTTC. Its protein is CASSTIRGISQYF.